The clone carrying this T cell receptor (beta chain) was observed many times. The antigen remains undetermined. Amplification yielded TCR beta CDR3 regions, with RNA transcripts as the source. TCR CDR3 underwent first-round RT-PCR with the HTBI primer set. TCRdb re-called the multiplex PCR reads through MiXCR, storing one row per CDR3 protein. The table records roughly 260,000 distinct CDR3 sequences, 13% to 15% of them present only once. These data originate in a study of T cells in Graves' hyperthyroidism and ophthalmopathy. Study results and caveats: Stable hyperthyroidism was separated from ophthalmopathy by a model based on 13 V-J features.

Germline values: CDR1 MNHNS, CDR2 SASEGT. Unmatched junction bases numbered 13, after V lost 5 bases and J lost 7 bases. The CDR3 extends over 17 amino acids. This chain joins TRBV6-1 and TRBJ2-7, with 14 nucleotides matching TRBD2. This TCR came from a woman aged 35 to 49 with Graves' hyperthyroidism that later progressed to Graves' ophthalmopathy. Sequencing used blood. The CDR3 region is CASSLSGLAGDPKEQYF. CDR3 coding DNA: TGTGCCAGCAGTTTATCGGGACTAGCGGGGGACCCTAAGGAGCAGTACTTC.